The sequence of this TCR beta chain was determined in a study of shared clonotypes between healthy human individuals. Study-level results: A reduction in generation probabilities was seen for non-shared clonotypes relative to those shared by all four donors.

The CDR3 is 15 residues long. The germline V and J ends were trimmed by 3 bases and 7 bases, with 19 bases remaining between them. CDR1 SNHLY and CDR2 FYNNEI come from the germline V gene. TCRdb's table, derived via immunoSEQ multiplex PCR, lists solely in-frame clones and lacks some. The data hold some 500,000 clones, with approximately 95% observed a single time. On this clone: Its antigen is still unknown.

The study drew its donors from healthy HIV-negative adults without recent acute infections or vaccinations. Donors, without exception, were Caucasian adults residing in Nashville, Tennessee. The CD4+ fraction was divided into a CD45RA+ naive subset and a CD45RA-negative memory subset. What was sequenced was naive CD4+ T cells sorted from blood. Indicated subset: CD45RA+ positively selected. This receptor was identified in a woman in her twenties or thirties in good health. The chain recombines TRBV2 with TRBJ2-7, with TRBD2 as a possible D gene (6 bases). CDR3 loop: CASSERLVGSGEQYF. The CDR3 nucleotides are TGTGCCAGCAGTGAGCGGCTAGTCGGGAGTGGGGAGCAGTACTTC.